The clone carrying this TCR beta chain turned up a few times. Its antigen is currently unknown. This sample was taken from a study of T cell repertoires in cytomegalovirus infection. The CDR3 runs 17 residues. Trimming removed 3 bases from V and 2 bases from J, with 18 bases in between. CDR1 and CDR2 from the germline V gene are SGHAT and FQNNGV. TCRdb reprocessed the reads with MiXCR, giving one entry per CDR3 protein. The data show 680,000 or so distinct CDR3 sequences, about 30% seen once. Here the sequenced sample was cultured PBMCs, taken from culture after CMV antigen stimulation. This chain uses TRBV11-2 with TRBJ2-3; D gene uncertain. The TCR was taken from a human donor in good health (CMV status not recorded). Some clones in this sample may be carry-over from other donors' samples. CDR3: CASSLTGGWSATDTQYF. CDR3 sequence (DNA): TGTGCCAGCAGCTTGACTGGCGGATGGTCGGCCACAGATACGCAGTATTTT.